The entry that follows covers one TCR beta chain sequence. Its target is not known. These donors, healthy bone marrow donors, were studied. Germline V lookup: CDR1 SGHRS, CDR2 YFSETQ. The CDR3 runs 16 residues. V was pared by 4 bases and J by 3 bases, with 19 bases between. The data were obtained in a study of cytomegalovirus exposure and HLA in healthy donors. Study-level results: When a later analysis compared HLA-associated TCR beta chains with equally common others, the HLA-associated chains turned out to be more clonally expanded and to have lower generation probabilities.

Both 60 Vbeta primers and 13 Jbeta primers went into the PCR. Libraries were prepared by immunoSEQ multiplex PCR; TCRdb keeps only in-frame clonotypes and omits some of them. The sample gives about 130,000 clones, 83% of which show up once; around 1.3% is in the top ten. The chain employs TRBV5-1 and TRBJ2-5, with D tentatively TRBD1 (6 bases). Sequencing used PBMCs. The TCR sequence derives from a girl aged 2 to 9 in good health and CMV-seronegative. CDR3 sequence: CASSATGTPLKETQYF. Here the CDR3 DNA reads TGCGCCAGCAGCGCTACCGGGACACCCTTAAAAGAGACCCAGTACTTC.